What follows are 19 T cell receptor beta chains derived from one specimen sequenced in a study of T cell changes during pregnancy in multiple sclerosis. Assay: immunoSEQ multiplex PCR; the TCRdb copy retains only in-frame clones and omits some. The sample yields 65,000 to 95,000 clones, about 93% seen once. Sequencing was performed on peripheral blood, taken in the second trimester of pregnancy. These receptors all stem from a female donor in good health, enrolled as a control in a pregnancy study.

The table lists this clone with a count of one. The V call is TRBV28, the J call TRBJ1-2, with 9 bases aligning to TRBD1. The CDR3 contains 16 residues. Germline CDR1 and CDR2: MDHEN and SYDVKM. V lost 5 bases to trimming and J lost 4 bases; unmatched junction nucleotides: 11. For the CDR3, the DNA is TGTGCCAGCAGTGCTAGCGGACAGGGGTCCCCCTATGGCTACACCTTC. This gives the protein CASSASGQGSPYGYTF.

With regard to this clone: Other DNA sequences within the sample encode an identical CDR3. This chain links TRBV5-1 with TRBJ1-1; D not resolved. Trimming took off 0 bases at V and 1 base at J, with 7 bases between the two ends. CDR1 and CDR2 (germline): SGHRS, YFSETQ. CDR3 size: 14 residues. The CDR3 loop reads CASSLAGRNTEAFF. For the CDR3, the DNA is TGCGCCAGCAGCTTGGCAGGCAGGAACACTGAAGCTTTCTTT.

V usage is TRBV5-4 and J usage is TRBJ1-1; D unclear. V lost 4 bases and J 1 base, leaving 11 bases between the germline ends. Per the germline V gene, CDR1 is SGHNT and CDR2 is YYREEE (reference sequence). The CDR3 covers 14 residues. The CDR3 DNA sequence: TGTGCCAGCAGCGTCGACATTCCGAACACTGAAGCTTTCTTT. It specifies CASSVDIPNTEAFF. The complete variable domain, with remaining parts taken from reference TRBV5-4 and TRBJ1-1, reads ETGVTQSPTHLIKTRGQQVTLRCSSQSGHNTVSWYQQALGQGPQFIFQYYREEENGRGNFPPRFSGLQFPNYSSELNVNALELDDSALYLCASSVDIPNTEAFFGQGTRLTVV.

The rearrangement uses TRBV5-1 and TRBJ2-1, with D perhaps matching TRBD2 (5 bases). There are 15 residues in the CDR3. V gave up 0 bases and J gave up 3 bases, with 10 bases separating them. From germline, CDR1 is SGHRS and CDR2 YFSETQ. The CDR3, as DNA: TGCGCCAGCAGCTTGGGACTATATGGCTACAATGAGCAGTTCTTC. This translates into CASSLGLYGYNEQFF.

The chain uses TRBV7-2 and TRBJ2-1; D ambiguous. Germline-derived CDR1 and CDR2 are SGHTA and FQGNSA. The CDR3 loop spans 12 amino acids. Trimming left V 5 bases short and J 10 bases short, with 12 bases between. For the CDR3, the DNA is TGTGCCAGCAGCCTCGAGATCTCGGAGCAGTTCTTC. Protein product: CASSLEISEQFF. Drawing the rest from reference TRBV7-2 and TRBJ2-1, the complete variable domain is GAGVSQSPSNKVTEKGKDVELRCDPISGHTALYWYRQSLGQGLEFLIYFQGNSAPDKSGLPSDRFSAERTGGSVSTLTIQRTQQEDSAVYLCASSLEISEQFFGPGTRLTVL.

The chain employs TRBV5-4 and TRBJ2-2, with D maybe TRBD1 (5 bases). From germline, CDR1 is SGHNT and CDR2 YYREEE (reference sequence). CDR3 length: 15 residues. The V end lost 4 bases, the J end lost 0 bases, and 10 bases lay between the germline ends. The CDR3 loop is CASSQGFANTGELFF. The CDR3 nucleotides read TGTGCCAGCAGCCAGGGTTTCGCGAACACCGGGGAGCTGTTTTTT.

The rearrangement joins TRBV30 to TRBJ2-7; D is possibly TRBD2 (6 bases). Germline V lookup: CDR1 GTSNPN, CDR2 SVGIG (reference sequence). V lost 3 bases and J 1 base, leaving 10 bases between the germline ends. The CDR3 is 13 amino acids. The CDR3 spells CAWRGAGSYEQYF. CDR3 coding DNA: TGTGCCTGGAGAGGCGCGGGATCCTACGAGCAGTACTTC.

The rearrangement uses TRBV27 and TRBJ2-7, with D perhaps TRBD1 (5 bases). CDR1 and CDR2 (germline): MNHEY, SMNVEV (reference sequence). Trimming took off 0 bases at V and 0 bases at J, with 12 bases between the two ends. This CDR3 has 16 amino acids. CDR3: CASSLSAGSGSYEQYF. DNA for the CDR3: TGTGCCAGCAGTTTATCCGCAGGGTCAGGCTCCTACGAGCAGTACTTC.

The V gene is TRBV12-1, the J gene TRBJ2-7; TRBD2, the table's D call, lacks a check against the DNA. TRBV12-1 has pseudogene status. This CDR3 has 16 residues. For the CDR3, the DNA is TGTGCCAGCAGCTTTTGGCTCGGAGCTCCCAGCGACGAGCAGTACTTC. This translates into CASSFWLGAPSDEQYF.

The V call is TRBV13, the J call TRBJ1-2; 7 bases match TRBD1. Germline loops: CDR1 PRHDT, CDR2 FYEKMQ (reference sequence). Trimming removed 5 bases from V and 10 bases from J; junction bases left unmatched: 13. This CDR3 contains 14 residues. The CDR3 loop is CASSQPRDRRLYTF. The CDR3 region has the DNA TGTGCCAGCAGCCAACCCCGGGACAGAAGGCTCTACACCTTC.

The chain employs TRBV5-1 and TRBJ2-3; a possible D gene is TRBD2 (5 bases). The CDR3 has 15 residues. Per the germline V gene, CDR1 is SGHRS and CDR2 is YFSETQ. The germline V and J ends were trimmed by 4 bases and 5 bases, with 17 bases remaining between them. CDR3 in amino acids: CASSPGPSLEDTQYF. The CDR3 bases are TGCGCCAGCAGCCCAGGTCCGTCACTAGAAGATACGCAGTATTTT.

The chain couples TRBV6-6 to TRBJ2-2; maybe TRBD2 (5 bases). V lost 2 bases and J 7 bases, leaving 11 bases between the germline ends. The CDR3 is 14 amino acids. Germline loops: CDR1 MNHNY, CDR2 SVGAGI (reference sequence). CDR3 protein: CASSYPARGGELFF. The CDR3 DNA reads as TGTGCCAGCAGTTACCCGGCCCGGGGCGGGGAGCTGTTTTTT.

The chain is built from TRBV28 and TRBJ1-2; 10 nucleotides line up with TRBD1. The CDR3 extends over 15 amino acids. The germline gives CDR1 MDHEN, CDR2 SYDVKM. With 1 base clipped from V and 4 bases from J, the junction kept 3 bases outside the gene matches. CDR3 nucleotide sequence: TGTGCCAGCAGTTTATCGACAGGGGGCGGCTATGGCTACACCTTC. Protein product: CASSLSTGGGYGYTF.

The V call is TRBV29-1, the J call TRBJ1-1; no clear D. Trimming left V 4 bases short and J 13 bases short, with 13 bases between. Germline CDR1 and CDR2: SQVTM and ANQGSEA. The CDR3 loop spans 10 amino acids. CDR3 residues: CSVVGQEVFF. For the CDR3, the DNA is TGCAGCGTTGTGGGCCAGGAGGTTTTCTTT.

The V call is TRBV7-9, the J call TRBJ2-5; TRBD2 matches 9 bases. The CDR3 contains 15 residues. Germline V gene data show CDR1 as SEHNR and CDR2 as FQNEAQ (reference sequence). V lost 5 bases, J lost 0 bases, and 4 bases stayed unmatched. This CDR3 is CASSPSGAYQETQYF. The CDR3 DNA sequence: TGTGCCAGCAGCCCTAGCGGGGCGTACCAAGAGACCCAGTACTTC.

The chain couples TRBV6-1 to TRBJ1-4; 7 nucleotides agree with TRBD1. Germline V gene data show CDR1 as MNHNS and CDR2 as SASEGT. The V segment lost 3 bases and the J segment 6 bases; nucleotides outside the gene matches: 4. The CDR3 loop spans 14 amino acids. Here the CDR3 DNA reads TGTGCCAGCAGTGATCTGGACAGGCATGAAAAACTGTTTTTT. Its protein is CASSDLDRHEKLFF.

V is TRBV5-1 and J is TRBJ2-7, with D tentatively TRBD1 (6 bases). The CDR3 is 14 amino acids. Germline values: CDR1 SGHRS, CDR2 YFSETQ. V was shortened by 1 base and J by 0 bases, with 8 bases between the two germline ends. The CDR3, as DNA: TGCGCCAGCAGCTTGACAGGGAGCTCCTACGAGCAGTACTTC. Translation gives CASSLTGSSYEQYF.

The chain links TRBV28 to TRBJ2-1, with TRBD2 identical over 11 bases. CDR3 length: 14 amino acids. V was pared by 7 bases and J by 4 bases, with 3 bases of the junction left unmatched. The germline V gene has CDR1 MDHEN and CDR2 SYDVKM. This chain's CDR3 is CASTSSGRYNEQFF. CDR3 nucleotide sequence: TGTGCCAGCACGTCTAGCGGGAGGTACAATGAGCAGTTCTTC.

The gene calls are TRBV2 and TRBJ2-7, with D possibly matching TRBD1 (6 bases). Germline CDR1 reads SNHLY; CDR2 reads FYNNEI. The CDR3 extends over 15 amino acids. V gave up 4 bases and J gave up 2 bases, with 15 bases separating them. The CDR3 is CASSVAGVVTYEQYF. In DNA form, the CDR3 reads TGTGCCAGCAGTGTTGCAGGGGTGGTAACCTACGAGCAGTACTTC.